The 29 T cell receptor beta chains reported below all come from one sample, sequenced in a study of shared T cell receptors in the human thymus. Here immunoSEQ multiplex PCR was the method, and the copy in TCRdb shows in-frame clones only, minus some. Altogether some 640,000 clones are present, 70% to 90% being singletons, with the ten largest covering under 0.01%. This same sample was also taken into another study, of human thymus T cells.

Source material: thymocytes. Receptors originate from a boy younger than two with a congenital heart defect.

The chain combines TRBV28 with TRBJ2-1; TRBD2 agrees at 9 bases. Germline loops: CDR1 MDHEN, CDR2 SYDVKM. With V trimmed by 2 bases and J by 8 bases, 10 bases remained unmatched. The CDR3 sequence is 16 residues long. The CDR3 protein is CASSLPEAGGLYEQFF. The CDR3 nucleotides read TGTGCCAGCAGTTTACCGGAAGCGGGGGGACTCTATGAGCAGTTCTTC.

This rearrangement joins TRBV4-2 to TRBJ2-5; 12 nucleotides line up with TRBD2. V was pared by 4 bases and J by 3 bases, with 15 bases of the junction left unmatched. Germline V CDR1 and CDR2: LGHNA, YNFKEQ. The CDR3 spans 19 residues. CDR3 nucleotide sequence: TGTGCCAGCAGCCGAAAATCCCTCCTTCTAGCGGGGGGGAAAGAGACCCAGTACTTC. This translates into CASSRKSLLLAGGKETQYF.

The CDR3 sequence: CASSPHFGRAKGDTQYF. The CDR3, as DNA: TGTGCCAGCAGCCCACACTTCGGGCGGGCAAAGGGAGATACGCAGTATTTT. V and J are TRBV9 and TRBJ2-3; a possible D gene is TRBD2 (5 bases). V was cut by 4 bases and J by 5 bases, with 23 bases left in between. This CDR3 spans 17 amino acids. Looked up from germline, CDR1 is SGDLS and CDR2 is YYNGEE.

The genes are TRBV6-5 and TRBJ2-1; a weak D match, TRBD2 (5 bases). This CDR3 has 15 residues. The germline V and J ends were trimmed by 0 bases and 5 bases, with 11 bases remaining between them. Germline CDR1 MNHEY, CDR2 SVGAGI. CDR3 sequence: CASSYSDSLDNEQFF. The DNA for the CDR3 is TGTGCCAGCAGTTACTCGGACTCCCTAGACAATGAGCAGTTCTTC.

The V call is TRBV25-1, the J call TRBJ1-2, with D perhaps TRBD1 (6 bases). Germline CDR1 reads MGHDK; CDR2 reads SYGVNS. V was cut by 6 bases and J by 4 bases, with 15 bases left in between. The CDR3 is made up of 14 amino acids. The CDR3 reads CASSGGGGPYGYTF. The CDR3 coding sequence is TGTGCCAGCAGCGGAGGCGGGGGCCCCTATGGCTACACCTTC.

V is TRBV28 and J is TRBJ2-7; maybe TRBD1 (5 bases). From germline, CDR1 is MDHEN and CDR2 SYDVKM. The CDR3 extends over 15 amino acids. Trimming took 5 bases from V and 2 from J, leaving 16 bases between them. The CDR3 sequence: CASSGAVPSPYEQYF. The CDR3 DNA sequence: TGTGCCAGCAGTGGGGCGGTACCGAGCCCCTACGAGCAGTACTTC.

The rearrangement joins TRBV28 to TRBJ2-3; D may be TRBD2 (5 bases). V shed 2 bases and J shed 6 bases, with 12 bases lying between them. This CDR3 has 14 residues. Germline CDR1 and CDR2: MDHEN and SYDVKM. For the CDR3, the DNA is TGTGCCAGCAGTTTACGGAGGTTGAGGGATACGCAGTATTTT. Residues: CASSLRRLRDTQYF.

The rearrangement joins TRBV5-6 to TRBJ1-2, with 9 bases identical to TRBD1. Germline V gene sequence: CDR1 SGHDT, CDR2 YYEEEE. The CDR3 covers 14 residues. With 4 bases clipped from V and 8 bases from J, the junction kept 9 bases outside the gene matches. The CDR3 nucleotides read TGTGCCAGCAGCCTGGGACGGACAGGGGCCGGCTACACCTTC. Residues: CASSLGRTGAGYTF.

The chain joins TRBV25-1 to TRBJ2-5, with 10 bases that match TRBD1. This CDR3 is built from 14 residues. With 10 bases clipped from V and 4 bases from J, the junction kept 9 bases outside the gene matches. Germline V gene lookup returns CDR1 MGHDK and CDR2 SYGVNS. In nucleotides, the CDR3 is TGTGCCACTCGGGACAGGGGCCCCCGAGAGACCCAGTACTTC. Amino acid sequence: CATRDRGPRETQYF.

This chain connects TRBV28 to TRBJ2-2; perhaps TRBD2 as D (6 bases). This CDR3 spans 20 amino acids. Trimming stripped 3 bases from V and 2 bases from J, with 25 bases between. Germline V lookup: CDR1 MDHEN, CDR2 SYDVKM. The CDR3 loop reads CASSFLFKYPGLINTGELFF. The CDR3 DNA follows: TGTGCCAGCAGTTTTCTCTTCAAGTACCCGGGACTCATCAACACCGGGGAGCTGTTTTTT.

The genes are TRBV7-9 and TRBJ2-7, with 8 bases aligning to TRBD2. J lost 1 base, V lost 2 bases, and 1 base had no gene match. Germline CDR1 reads SEHNR; CDR2 reads FQNEAQ (reference sequence). This CDR3 is 14 amino acids long. Here the CDR3 DNA reads TGTGCCAGCAGCTTAACTAGCGGTTCCTACGAGCAGTACTTC. This gives the protein CASSLTSGSYEQYF. Looking up the rest from reference TRBV7-9 and TRBJ2-7 gives the full variable domain: DTGVSQNPRHKITKRGQNVTFRCDPISEHNRLYWYRQTLGQGPEFLTYFQNEAQLEKSRLLSDRFSAERPKGSFSTLEIQRTEQGDSAMYLCASSLTSGSYEQYFGPGTRLTVT.

This chain links TRBV19 with TRBJ1-2, with 7 bases lining up with TRBD1. The V and J ends lost 0 bases and 7 bases, in that order; junction bases with no gene match: 11. The length of the CDR3 is 16 residues. Germline V gene data show CDR1 as LNHDA and CDR2 as SQIVND (reference sequence). CDR3 region: CASSIDLCDRDCGYTF. The CDR3, as DNA: TGTGCCAGTAGTATAGATCTATGTGACAGGGATTGTGGCTACACCTTC. The full variable domain, in which reference TRBV19 and TRBJ1-2 provide the parts outside the CDR3, is DGGITQSPKYLFRKEGQNVTLSCEQNLNHDAMYWYRQDPGQGLRLIYYSQIVNDFQKGDIAEGYSVSREKKESFPLTVTSAQKNPTAFYLCASSIDLCDRDCGYTFGSGTRLTVV.

The chain has TRBV13 and TRBJ1-6; D is possibly TRBD1 (5 bases). CDR1 is PRHDT, CDR2 FYEKMQ, per germline (reference sequence). Deletions cut 1 base from V and 10 bases from J, with 8 bases between. This CDR3 has 13 amino acids. In DNA form, the CDR3 reads TGTGCCAGCAGCTTAGACGGGGGATCACCCCTCCACTTT. Its protein is CASSLDGGSPLHF. Supplemented by reference TRBV13 and TRBJ1-6, the full variable domain reads AAGVIQSPRHLIKEKRETATLKCYPIPRHDTVYWYQQGPGQDPQFLISFYEKMQSDKGSIPDRFSAQQFSDYHSELNMSSLELGDSALYFCASSLDGGSPLHFGNGTRLTVT.

The genes are TRBV27 and TRBJ2-1; 9 bases are a match to TRBD1. CDR1 MNHEY and CDR2 SMNVEV come from the germline V gene (reference sequence). J was trimmed by 9 bases and V by 9 bases; bases with no gene match: 12. The CDR3 is 14 amino acids. This CDR3 is CASRPGQGYSEQFF. The DNA for the CDR3 is TGTGCCAGTCGTCCGGGACAGGGTTATAGTGAGCAGTTCTTC.

This clone has only one observation. This sequence joins TRBV4-3 and TRBJ2-1; maybe TRBD2 (6 bases). V lost 2 bases to trimming and J lost 8 bases, with 16 bases between them. CDR1 is LGHNA and CDR2 is YSLEER in the germline V gene. The CDR3 consists of 15 residues. CDR3 amino acids: CASSQKRKRDYEQFF. The CDR3 DNA is TGCGCCAGCAGCCAAAAGCGGAAGAGGGACTATGAGCAGTTCTTC.

The chain joins TRBV18 to TRBJ1-1, with a weak D call TRBD1 (6 bases). Trimming stripped 3 bases from V and 4 bases from J, with 15 bases between. This CDR3 has 15 residues. Germline lookup yields CDR1 KGHSH and CDR2 LQKENI. This chain's CDR3 is CASSPLQGLSTEAFF. The CDR3 nucleotides read TGTGCCAGCTCACCTTTACAGGGATTGAGCACTGAAGCTTTCTTT.

The chain recombines TRBV5-4 with TRBJ2-1; 11 nucleotides align to TRBD2. The CDR3 is 17 amino acids. Per the germline V gene, CDR1 is SGHNT and CDR2 is YYREEE (reference sequence). V was pared by 2 bases and J by 4 bases, with 8 bases of the junction left unmatched. The CDR3: CASSLAGLAALYNEQFF. CDR3 bases: TGTGCCAGCAGCTTAGCGGGACTAGCGGCTCTATACAATGAGCAGTTCTTC.

As DNA, the CDR3 is TGTGCCAGCAGGCCTTCCCTGGGACACACCTCCTACGAGCAGTACTTC. Protein product: CASRPSLGHTSYEQYF. The V and J genes are TRBV2 and TRBJ2-7, with D perhaps matching TRBD1 (6 bases). The CDR3 is 16 amino acids. Trimming removed 6 bases at V and 0 bases at J, with 18 bases between. CDR1 is SNHLY, CDR2 FYNNEI, per germline.

The chain carries TRBV4-3 and TRBJ2-1; 7 nucleotides match TRBD1. The ends lost 4 bases at V and 0 bases at J; junction bases unmatched: 9. The CDR3 contains 17 residues. Germline assignment: CDR1 LGHNA and CDR2 YSLEER. The CDR3, as DNA: TGCGCCAGCAGCCGGCGACAGGGTGTACTCTCCTACAATGAGCAGTTCTTC. This translates into CASSRRQGVLSYNEQFF.

This rearrangement joins TRBV4-1 to TRBJ1-3; D is perhaps TRBD1 (6 bases). Between the trimmed V and J ends, which lost 0 bases and 4 bases, there was a span of 13 bases. Germline CDR1 is MGHRA and CDR2 is YSYEKL. CDR3 length: 16 amino acids. The DNA of the CDR3 is TGCGCCAGCAGCCAAGATAGCAGGGGAGACGGAAACACCATATATTTT. Amino acids: CASSQDSRGDGNTIYF.

This chain joins TRBV28 and TRBJ1-2; D remains ambiguous. The CDR3 consists of 16 residues. From germline, CDR1 is MDHEN and CDR2 SYDVKM. V was cut by 3 bases and J by 0 bases, with 14 bases left in between. CDR3: CASSLPTNAANYGYTF. The CDR3 DNA is TGTGCCAGCAGTTTGCCGACGAATGCGGCTAACTATGGCTACACCTTC.

The chain links TRBV4-1 to TRBJ2-5, with 9 bases lining up with TRBD2. V lost 0 bases, J lost 5 bases, and 10 bases stayed unmatched. Germline V gene lookup returns CDR1 MGHRA and CDR2 YSYEKL. The CDR3 consists of 17 residues. CDR3 residues: CASSQEGIAGAEETQYF. The CDR3, as DNA: TGCGCCAGCAGCCAAGAAGGAATAGCGGGGGCGGAGGAGACCCAGTACTTC.

V and J are TRBV7-2 and TRBJ2-3, with 9 bases aligning to TRBD2. The CDR3 length is 15 residues. Trimming removed 7 bases from V and 6 bases from J; junction bases left unmatched: 11. Looked up from germline, CDR1 is SGHTA and CDR2 is FQGNSA. The CDR3 here is CASTYDGAGGDTQYF. In DNA, the CDR3 is TGTGCCAGCACCTACGATGGGGCGGGGGGGGATACGCAGTATTTT.

The gene calls are TRBV10-3 and TRBJ2-2; perhaps TRBD1 as D (6 bases). Germline V CDR1 and CDR2: ENHRY, SYGVKD. V was clipped by 3 bases and J by 1 base, with 18 bases between them. The CDR3 is 18 amino acids. The CDR3 sequence: CAISDNTIPGQNTGELFF. CDR3 sequence (DNA): TGTGCCATCAGTGATAATACTATCCCGGGACAGAACACCGGGGAGCTGTTTTTT.

As DNA, the CDR3 is TGTGCCAGCGTGGCTAGCGGGAGGGGCCCCTCCTACGAGCAGTACTTC. As protein: CASVASGRGPSYEQYF. This chain joins TRBV2 and TRBJ2-7; 12 nucleotides match TRBD2. CDR3 length: 16 amino acids. CDR1 is SNHLY and CDR2 is FYNNEI in the germline V gene. V trimming: 8 bases; J trimming: 0 bases; junction bases outside the gene matches: 8.

The rearrangement links TRBV19 to TRBJ1-5; D perhaps matches TRBD1 (5 bases). Germline V lookup: CDR1 LNHDA, CDR2 SQIVND (reference sequence). The CDR3 is 15 amino acids. The V gene lost 6 bases and the J gene lost 4 bases, with 16 bases spanning the gap. CDR3 DNA: TGTGCCAGTAGCAGCTTCGGGGGAGAGAATCAGCCCCAGCATTTT. Its translation: CASSSFGGENQPQHF.

The CDR3 reads CASSLARLAENTGELFF. CDR3 in DNA: TGTGCCAGCAGCTTAGCTAGGCTAGCGGAGAACACCGGGGAGCTGTTTTTT. This sequence joins TRBV7-8 and TRBJ2-2, with 7 bases aligning to TRBD2. The ends lost 0 bases at V and 1 base at J; junction bases unmatched: 5. Germline CDR1 SGHVS, CDR2 FQNEAQ. CDR3 length: 17 residues.

The V and J genes are TRBV11-2 and TRBJ1-3; possible D gene TRBD1, 6 bases. Between the trimmed V and J ends, which lost 1 base and 7 bases, there was a span of 14 bases. This CDR3 comprises 15 residues. Per the germline V gene, CDR1 is SGHAT and CDR2 is FQNNGV. The CDR3 region is CASSLGEQGFNTIYF. CDR3 bases: TGTGCCAGCAGCTTAGGCGAACAGGGTTTTAACACCATATATTTT.

The rearrangement links TRBV10-1 to TRBJ2-2, with 15 bases identical to TRBD2. Germline CDR1 WNHNN, CDR2 SYGVQD (reference sequence). The V segment lost 10 bases and the J segment 7 bases; nucleotides outside the gene matches: 7. There are 15 residues in the CDR3. This CDR3 reads CANRRTSGRVGELFF. CDR3 nucleotides: TGCGCCAATCGAAGGACTAGCGGGAGGGTCGGGGAGCTGTTTTTT.